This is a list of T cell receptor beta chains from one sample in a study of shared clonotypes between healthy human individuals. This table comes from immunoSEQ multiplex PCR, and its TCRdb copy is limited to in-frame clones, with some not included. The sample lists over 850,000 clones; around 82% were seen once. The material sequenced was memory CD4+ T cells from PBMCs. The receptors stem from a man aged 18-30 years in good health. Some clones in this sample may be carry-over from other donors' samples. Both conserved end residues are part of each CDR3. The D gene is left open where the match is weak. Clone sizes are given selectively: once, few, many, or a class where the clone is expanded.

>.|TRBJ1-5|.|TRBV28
TGTGCCAGCAGTTTAGAAGGTCAGCCCCAGCATTTT
CASSLEGQPQHF
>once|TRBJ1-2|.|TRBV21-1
TGTGCCAGCAGCCCCCGGACCCACAGGGGTGTTAATGGCTACACCTTC
CASSPRTHRGVNGYTF
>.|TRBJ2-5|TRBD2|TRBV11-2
TGTGCCAGCAGCTTAGTTAGACTAGCGGGAGTAGGGACCCAGTACTTC
CASSLVRLAGVGTQYF
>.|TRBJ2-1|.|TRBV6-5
TGTGCCAGCACCAAAAGCGGAGGCGGCAATGAGCAGTTCTTC
CASTKSGGGNEQFF
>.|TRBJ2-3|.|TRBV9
TGTGCCAGCAGCCCCCTTCCTGGCTACACAGATACGCAGTATTTT
CASSPLPGYTDTQYF
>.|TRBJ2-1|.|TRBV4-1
TGCGCCGGCAGCAGGAGTTTAAGCTCCTACAATGAGCAGTTCTTC
CAGSRSLSSYNEQFF
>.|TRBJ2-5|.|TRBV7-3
TGTGCCAGCAGCCCCAGGGGCCAAGAGACCCAGTACTTC
CASSPRGQETQYF
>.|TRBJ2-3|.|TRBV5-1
TGCGCCAGCAGCTTCGAGGGGTTGCGCACAGATACGCAGTATTTT
CASSFEGLRTDTQYF
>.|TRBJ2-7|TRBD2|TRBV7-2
TGTGCCAGCAGCTTGGGTGCGGCGGGAGGGATCTACGAGCAGTACTTC
CASSLGAAGGIYEQYF
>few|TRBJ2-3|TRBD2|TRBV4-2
TGTGCCAGCAGCCAGCTAGCGGGAGGGCCGGGTACGCAGTATTTT
CASSQLAGGPGTQYF
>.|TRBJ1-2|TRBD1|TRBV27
TGTGCCAGCAGTGTAGACAGGGGGCAATACTATGGCTACACCTTC
CASSVDRGQYYGYTF
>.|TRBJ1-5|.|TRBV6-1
TGTGCCAGCAGCCTGACCTACGGAAGCAATCAGCCCCAGCATTTT
CASSLTYGSNQPQHF
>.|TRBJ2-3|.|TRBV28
TGTGCCATACGGAGGGTGAGCACAGATACGCAGTATTTT
CAIRRVSTDTQYF
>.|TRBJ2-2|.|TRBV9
TGTGCCAGCAGCGCCACCCACCAACTCACCGGGGAGCTGTTTTTT
CASSATHQLTGELFF
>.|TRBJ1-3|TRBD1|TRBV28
TGTGCCAGCAGTTCAACCGGACAGGGGGGAAACACCATATATTTT
CASSSTGQGGNTIYF
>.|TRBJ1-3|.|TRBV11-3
TGTGCCAGCAGCTTGAGGGGGGCCTCTGGAAACACCATATATTTT
CASSLRGASGNTIYF
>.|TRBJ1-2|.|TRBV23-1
TGCGCCAGCAGTCCCCAGGGGAACTATGGCTACACCTTC
CASSPQGNYGYTF
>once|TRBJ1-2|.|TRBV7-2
TGTGCCAGCAGCTTAGTACAGGGTCAGTCTGGCTACACCTTC
CASSLVQGQSGYTF
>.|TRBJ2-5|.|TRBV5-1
TGCGCCAGCAGCTTGGGGGTGGGTCCAGAGACCCAGTACTTC
CASSLGVGPETQYF
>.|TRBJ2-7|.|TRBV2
TGTGCCAGCAGAGTCTCTCCCGGGCGCAACGAGCAGTACTTC
CASRVSPGRNEQYF
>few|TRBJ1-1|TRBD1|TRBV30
TGTGCCTGGGTAGGGGACAGCAACACTGAAGCTTTCTTT
CAWVGDSNTEAFF
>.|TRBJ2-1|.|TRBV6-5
TGTGCCAGCAACCAAGGGGGGGAGCCCAATGAGCAGTTCTTC
CASNQGGEPNEQFF